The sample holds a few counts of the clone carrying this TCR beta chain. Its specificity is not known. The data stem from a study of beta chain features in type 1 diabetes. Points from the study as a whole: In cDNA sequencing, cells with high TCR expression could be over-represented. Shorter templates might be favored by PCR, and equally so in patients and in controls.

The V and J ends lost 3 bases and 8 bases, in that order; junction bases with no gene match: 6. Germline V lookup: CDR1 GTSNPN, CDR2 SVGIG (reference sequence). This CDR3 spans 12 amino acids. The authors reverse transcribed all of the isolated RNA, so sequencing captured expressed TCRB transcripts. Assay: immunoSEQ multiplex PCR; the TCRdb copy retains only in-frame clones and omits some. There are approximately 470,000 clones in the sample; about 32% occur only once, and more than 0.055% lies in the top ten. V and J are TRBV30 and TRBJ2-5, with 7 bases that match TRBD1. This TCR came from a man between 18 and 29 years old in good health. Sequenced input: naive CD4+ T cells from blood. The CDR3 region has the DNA TGTGCCTGGAGCAAAGGACAGGCTACCCAGTACTTC. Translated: CAWSKGQATQYF. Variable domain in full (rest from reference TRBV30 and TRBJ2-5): SQTIHQWPATLVQPVGSPLSLECTVEGTSNPNLYWYRQAAGRGLQLLFYSVGIGQISSEVPQNLSASRPQDRQFILSSKKLLLSDSGFYLCAWSKGQATQYFGPGTRLLVL.